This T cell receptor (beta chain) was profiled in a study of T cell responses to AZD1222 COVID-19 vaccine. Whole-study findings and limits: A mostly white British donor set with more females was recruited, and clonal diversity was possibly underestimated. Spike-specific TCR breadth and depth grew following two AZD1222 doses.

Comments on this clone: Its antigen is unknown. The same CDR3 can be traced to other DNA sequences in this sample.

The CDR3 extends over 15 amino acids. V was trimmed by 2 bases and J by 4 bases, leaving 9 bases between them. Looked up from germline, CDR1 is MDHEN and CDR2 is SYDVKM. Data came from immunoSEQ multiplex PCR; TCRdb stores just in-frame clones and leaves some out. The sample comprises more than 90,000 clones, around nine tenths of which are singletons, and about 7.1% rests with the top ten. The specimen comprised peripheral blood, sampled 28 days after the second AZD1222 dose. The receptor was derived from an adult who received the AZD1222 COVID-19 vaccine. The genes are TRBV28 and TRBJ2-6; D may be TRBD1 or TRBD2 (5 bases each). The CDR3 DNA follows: TGTGCCAGCAGTTTACAGGGAGCAGGGGCCAACGTCCTGACTTTC. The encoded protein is CASSLQGAGANVLTF.